Shown below are 13 T cell receptor beta chains from a single sample sequenced in a study of CXCR3-negative and CXCR3-positive naive CD8 T cells. UMI-tagged TRB cDNA libraries were built via 5' RACE. One entry per CDR3 protein, without DNA, is what TCRdb gives after re-calling the 5' RACE reads. The listing records about 81,000 distinct CDR3 sequences. The specimen was naive CXCR3- CD8+ T cells from blood. Subset defined: CD45RO-CCR7+CD27+CD95- naive CD8+ T cells lacking CXCR3 (TNR3-). The receptors derive from a human donor in good health. Some clones in this sample may be carry-over from other donors' samples.

The chain joins TRBV12-3 or TRBV12-4 to TRBJ2-2; with no DNA, the TCRdb D assignment of TRBD1 cannot be verified. This CDR3 region has 18 residues. The CDR3 reads CASSFPDINKRNTGELFF.

The V call is TRBV6-5, the J call TRBJ2-1. The germline gives CDR1 MNHEY, CDR2 SVGAGI. This CDR3 has 13 amino acids. This CDR3 is CASSYGVSNEQFF.

The chain has TRBV9 and TRBJ2-7. This CDR3 has 13 residues. Germline assignment: CDR1 SGDLS and CDR2 YYNGEE. CDR3 in amino acids: CASSGRTSYELYF.

The chain employs TRBV15 and TRBJ2-1; there is no DNA to check the TCRdb D call of TRBD2. Germline-derived CDR1 and CDR2 are LNHNV and YYDKDF (reference sequence). The length of the CDR3 is 15 residues. The CDR3 loop is CATSRDRTSVNEQFF.

The chain carries TRBV5-1 and TRBJ2-1; TCRdb designates TRBD2, a call that cannot be tested without DNA. The CDR3 loop spans 15 amino acids. Per germline, CDR1 SGHRS and CDR2 YFSETQ. The CDR3 sequence is CASSLSSGSRYEQFF.

The gene calls are TRBV23-1 and TRBJ2-1; checking the TCRdb D call of TRBD2 is not possible without DNA. TRBV23-1 is an ORF; its function is uncertain. This CDR3 has 14 amino acids. The CDR3 reads CASSRCGGENEQFF.

V gene TRBV28 combines with J gene TRBJ2-1; as DNA is missing, the TRBD1 call by TCRdb cannot be tested. Germline-derived CDR1 and CDR2 are MDHEN and SYDVKM. CDR3 size: 17 residues. CDR3 region: CASRLNPIQGIYNEQFF.

This chain uses TRBV27 with TRBJ1-2; TCRdb returns TRBD1, unconfirmable since there is no DNA. CDR1 is MNHEY, CDR2 SMNVEV, per germline (reference sequence). The CDR3 loop spans 14 amino acids. The CDR3 reads CASSLGQGLNGYTF.

The V call is TRBV14, the J call TRBJ2-7. The CDR3 extends over 13 amino acids. Germline-derived CDR1 and CDR2 are SGHDN and FVKESK. This chain's CDR3 is CASSQDSVLKQYF.

This rearrangement joins TRBV4-3 to TRBJ1-4; TCRdb selects TRBD1, and the lack of DNA leaves this call unchecked. CDR3 length: 13 residues. Germline CDR1 and CDR2: LGHNA and YSLEER. The CDR3 protein is CASSQGAHEKLFF.

The rearrangement joins TRBV28 to TRBJ2-2; the D call of TRBD2 rests on TCRdb alone, since no DNA is present to check it. The CDR3 sequence is 15 residues long. The germline V gene has CDR1 MDHEN and CDR2 SYDVKM. The CDR3 region is CASSSGGLYTGELFF.

This chain joins TRBV9 and TRBJ2-3; TCRdb proposes TRBD1, but this gene call is untestable without DNA. The CDR3 is 14 amino acids. Germline assignment: CDR1 SGDLS and CDR2 YYNGEE. The CDR3 reads CASSPEGGTDTQYF.

The V and J genes are TRBV7-8 and TRBJ2-1. The CDR3 is 15 residues long. The germline V gene has CDR1 SGHVS and CDR2 FQNEAQ. CDR3 loop: CASSPVMSSYNEQFF.